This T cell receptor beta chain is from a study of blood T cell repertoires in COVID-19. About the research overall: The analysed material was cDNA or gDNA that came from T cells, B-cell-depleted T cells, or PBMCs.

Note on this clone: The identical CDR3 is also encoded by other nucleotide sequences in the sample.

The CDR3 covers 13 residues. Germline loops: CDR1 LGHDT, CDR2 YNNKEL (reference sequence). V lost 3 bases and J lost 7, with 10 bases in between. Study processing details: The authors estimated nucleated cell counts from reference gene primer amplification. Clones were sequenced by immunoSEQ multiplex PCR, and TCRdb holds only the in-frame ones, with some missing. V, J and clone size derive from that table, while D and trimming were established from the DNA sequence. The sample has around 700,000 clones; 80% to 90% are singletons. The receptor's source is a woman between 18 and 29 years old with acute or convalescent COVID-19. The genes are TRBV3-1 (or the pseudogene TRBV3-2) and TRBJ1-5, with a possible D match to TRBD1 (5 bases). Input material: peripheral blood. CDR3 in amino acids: CASSQDGGQPQHF. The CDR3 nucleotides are TGTGCCAGCAGCCAGGATGGGGGGCAGCCCCAGCATTTT.